This section outlines one TCR beta chain sequence together with its context. CDR1 SGHNT and CDR2 YYREEE come from the germline V gene (reference sequence). V lost 0 bases, J lost 1 base, and 5 bases stayed unmatched. The CDR3 totals 16 residues. Adults between roughly 18 and 89 years of age took part from fewer than 30 US areas. This entry belongs to a study of blood T cell repertoires in COVID-19. Across the study: The United States, Italy and Spain supplied acute and convalescent COVID-19 samples. From T cells, B-cell-depleted T cells, or PBMCs came the material, which was cDNA or gDNA.

In the source study's methods: Estimated nucleated cell counts came from reference gene primer amplification. Repertoires were generated with immunoSEQ multiplex PCR, while TCRdb's copy carries only in-frame clones and drops some. V, J and clone size are taken as reported in that table, and D and trimming were inferred from the DNA itself. The repertoire holds a few hundred thousand clones, with around 90% as singletons. The chain couples TRBV5-4 to TRBJ1-1, with 8 bases lining up with TRBD1. The receptor's source is a woman aged 18-29 years with acute COVID-19. The sequenced sample consisted of PBMCs or T cells enriched from blood (not recorded which). The CDR3 sequence: CASSLGAGGWNTEAFF. Written as DNA, the CDR3 is TGTGCCAGCAGCTTGGGGGCAGGGGGCTGGAACACTGAAGCTTTCTTT.